The 3 T cell receptor beta chains below were found in one sample sequenced in a study of blood T cell repertoires in COVID-19. The repertoire was sequenced with immunoSEQ multiplex PCR; TCRdb's copy has only in-frame clones and lacks some. The sample includes roughly 32,000 clones, roughly 91% of them seen just once. Material: peripheral blood. Receptors originate from a man at least 80 years old with acute or convalescent COVID-19.

J is TRBJ2-2 and V is TRBV7-9, with 7 positions matching TRBD1. CDR1 and CDR2 (germline): SEHNR, FQNEAQ (reference sequence). The CDR3 runs to 19 residues. With 2 bases clipped from V and 3 bases from J, the junction kept 15 bases outside the gene matches. DNA for the CDR3: TGTGCCAGCAGCTTATATCTTGCATGGGGGACAGCTGACACCGGGGAGCTGTTTTTT. Translation: CASSLYLAWGTADTGELFF.

V is TRBV18 and J is TRBJ1-5, with 8 bases matching TRBD1. Unmatched junction bases numbered 12, after V lost 6 bases and J lost 2 bases. CDR3 length: 17 residues. CDR1 and CDR2 (germline): KGHSH, LQKENI. The chain's CDR3 is CASSTNGQGAGNQPQHF. In DNA form, the CDR3 reads TGTGCCAGCTCGACCAACGGACAGGGAGCTGGCAATCAGCCCCAGCATTTT.

This chain connects TRBV5-1 to TRBJ2-7; possibly TRBD1 for D (5 bases). The CDR3 spans 13 residues. V was trimmed by 7 bases and J by 2 bases, leaving 13 bases between them. Germline V lookup: CDR1 SGHRS, CDR2 YFSETQ. The CDR3 nucleotides are TGCGCCAGCGGGCAGGGTGGGACCTACGAGCAGTACTTC. This codes for CASGQGGTYEQYF.